This TCR beta chain was retrieved from a study of T cell repertoires in cytomegalovirus infection. Study as a whole: Public TCR beta signatures indicated both CMV infection and matching HLA type. Study-wide results and caveats: Pooled public TCR beta family frequency picked out CMV carriers with the relevant HLA.

Regarding this clonotype: The antigen is undetermined. A much larger clonotype is one base distant, so this may be a read error.

Via MiXCR, TCRdb re-called the reads, giving one row per CDR3 protein. The sample includes approximately 340,000 distinct CDR3 sequences, roughly 28% of them seen just once. Germline CDR1 reads DFQATT; CDR2 reads SNEGSKA (reference sequence). The CDR3 is 17 residues long. V was pared by 5 bases and J by 4 bases, with 26 bases between. The starting material was cultured PBMCs, obtained from culture after CMV antigen stimulation. The receptor was isolated from a human donor in good health (CMV status not recorded). Some clones in this sample may be carry-over from other donors' samples. The chain carries TRBV20-1 and TRBJ1-2; unclear D gene. For the CDR3, the DNA is TGCAGTGCTCGCGCAAGCCTCTTAAGGCAGATGGGCTATGGCTACACCTTC. Protein: CSARASLLRQMGYGYTF.